This TCR beta chain was sequenced for a study of shared clonotypes between healthy human individuals. The study's findings and limits: What rarefaction showed was incomplete sorted-subset sequencing despite large depth. Blood was the only sampled material, and tissue repertoires likely differ. Non-shared clonotypes showed lower generation probabilities than clonotypes common to all four donors.

To note about this clone: Its matching antigen is unknown.

Sorted subsets were amplified in replicate PCRs using about 200 ng DNA, about 30,000 T cell genomes. Only in-frame clones appear in the TCRdb table, and some are missing; sequencing was by immunoSEQ multiplex PCR. In the table there are over a million clones, under 80% of which are singletons. Germline assignment: CDR1 SGHRS and CDR2 YFSETQ. V gave up 0 bases and J gave up 6 bases, with 11 bases separating them. The CDR3 is 14 residues long. Sequencing was done on a sample of memory CD4+ T cells sorted from blood. Stated subset: CD45RA-negative fraction. The chain carries TRBV5-1 and TRBJ2-3; D possibly corresponds to TRBD2 (5 bases). The receptor was derived from a man aged 18 to 29 in good health. The CDR3 nucleotides are TGCGCCAGCAGCTTGGACAGTCGAGGGGATACGCAGTATTTT. This codes for CASSLDSRGDTQYF.